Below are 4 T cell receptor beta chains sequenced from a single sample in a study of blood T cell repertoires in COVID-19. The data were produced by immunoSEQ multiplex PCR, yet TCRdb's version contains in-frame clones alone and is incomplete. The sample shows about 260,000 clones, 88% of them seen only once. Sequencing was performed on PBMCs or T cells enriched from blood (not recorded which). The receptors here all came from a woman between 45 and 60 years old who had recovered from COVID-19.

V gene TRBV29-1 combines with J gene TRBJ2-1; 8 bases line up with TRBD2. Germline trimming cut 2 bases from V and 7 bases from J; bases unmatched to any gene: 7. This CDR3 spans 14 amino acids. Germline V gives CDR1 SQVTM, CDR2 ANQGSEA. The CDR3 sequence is CSVERTSSWNEQFF. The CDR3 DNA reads TGCAGCGTTGAAAGGACTAGCAGTTGGAATGAGCAGTTCTTC.

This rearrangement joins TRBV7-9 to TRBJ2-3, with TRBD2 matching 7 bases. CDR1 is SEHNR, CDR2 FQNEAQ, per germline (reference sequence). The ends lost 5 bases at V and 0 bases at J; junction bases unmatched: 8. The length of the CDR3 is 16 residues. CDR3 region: CASSLVSGYSTDTQYF. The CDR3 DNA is TGTGCCAGCAGCCTTGTTAGCGGGTATAGCACAGATACGCAGTATTTT.

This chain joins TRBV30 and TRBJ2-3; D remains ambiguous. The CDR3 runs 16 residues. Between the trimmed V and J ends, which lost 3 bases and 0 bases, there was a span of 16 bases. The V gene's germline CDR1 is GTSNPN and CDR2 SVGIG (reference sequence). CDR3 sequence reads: CAWSPPTSWSTDTQYF. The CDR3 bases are TGTGCCTGGAGCCCCCCTACTTCATGGAGCACAGATACGCAGTATTTT.

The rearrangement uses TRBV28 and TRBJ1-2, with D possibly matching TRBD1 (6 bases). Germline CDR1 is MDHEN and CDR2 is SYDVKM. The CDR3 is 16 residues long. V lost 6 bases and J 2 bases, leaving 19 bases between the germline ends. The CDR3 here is CASSRSGVRGNYGYTF. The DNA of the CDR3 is TGTGCCAGCAGCCGATCGGGTGTTAGGGGGAACTATGGCTACACCTTC.